The T cell receptor (beta chain) under discussion was sequenced for a study of T cell repertoires in cytomegalovirus infection. Turning to the study itself: From public TCR beta signatures came an indication of both CMV infection and matching HLA type.

J lost 6 bases, V lost 6 bases, and 8 bases had no gene match. Germline V gives CDR1 DFQATT, CDR2 SNEGSKA (reference sequence). The CDR3 extends over 14 amino acids. Notes on the study in general: Predominance within the ex vivo response was attributable to HLA-C-restricted CMV-specific TCR beta clonotypes. Based on cumulative public TCR beta family frequency, carriers of CMV plus the relevant HLA were identified.

MiXCR, run by TCRdb on the reads, gives a single entry per CDR3 protein. The sample shows some 700,000 distinct CDR3 sequences, less than 40% of them seen only once. This clonotype was found a few times. Antigen: not known. This sequence originates from a human donor in good health (CMV status not recorded). Some clones in this sample may be carry-over from other donors' samples. The rearrangement joins TRBV20-1 to TRBJ2-2; 9 bases are a match to TRBD2. Sequencing input: PBMCs. The CDR3 loop is CSASREGPSGELFF. As DNA, the CDR3 is TGCAGTGCATCGCGGGAGGGCCCCTCCGGGGAGCTGTTTTTT.